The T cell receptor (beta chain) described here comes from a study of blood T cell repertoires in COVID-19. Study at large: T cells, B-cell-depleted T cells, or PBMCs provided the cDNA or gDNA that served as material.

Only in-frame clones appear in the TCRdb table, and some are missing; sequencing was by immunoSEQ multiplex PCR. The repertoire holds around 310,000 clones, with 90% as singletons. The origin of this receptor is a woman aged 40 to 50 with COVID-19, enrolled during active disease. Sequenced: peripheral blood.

In DNA, the CDR3 is TGTGCCAGCACCCTCGGGGGGGCCGTCGGAGAGACCCAGTACTTC. Encoded protein: CASTLGGAVGETQYF. This rearrangement joins TRBV6-5 to TRBJ2-5; TRBD2 matches at 8 bases. CDR1 and CDR2 (germline): MNHEY, SVGAGI. Trimming at V came to 7 bases and at J to 4 bases, leaving 11 bases not matched to a gene. CDR3 length equals 15 residues.